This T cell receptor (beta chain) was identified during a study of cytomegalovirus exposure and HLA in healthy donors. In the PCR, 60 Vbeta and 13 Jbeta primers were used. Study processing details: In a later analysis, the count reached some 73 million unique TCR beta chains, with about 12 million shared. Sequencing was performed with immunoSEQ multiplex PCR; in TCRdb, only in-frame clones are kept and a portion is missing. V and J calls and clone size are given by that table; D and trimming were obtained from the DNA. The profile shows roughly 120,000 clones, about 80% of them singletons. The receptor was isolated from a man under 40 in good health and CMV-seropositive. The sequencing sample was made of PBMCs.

As DNA, the CDR3 is TGTGCCAGCAGTACCTTGCCCGGTAGAAGGGGCCCTAACACTGAAGCTTTCTTT. It specifies CASSTLPGRRGPNTEAFF. The gene calls are TRBV7-9 and TRBJ1-1, with D possibly being TRBD1 (5 bases). Germline CDR1 is SEHNR and CDR2 is FQNEAQ (reference sequence). V was trimmed by 6 bases and J by 2 bases, leaving 25 bases between them. The CDR3 consists of 18 residues.